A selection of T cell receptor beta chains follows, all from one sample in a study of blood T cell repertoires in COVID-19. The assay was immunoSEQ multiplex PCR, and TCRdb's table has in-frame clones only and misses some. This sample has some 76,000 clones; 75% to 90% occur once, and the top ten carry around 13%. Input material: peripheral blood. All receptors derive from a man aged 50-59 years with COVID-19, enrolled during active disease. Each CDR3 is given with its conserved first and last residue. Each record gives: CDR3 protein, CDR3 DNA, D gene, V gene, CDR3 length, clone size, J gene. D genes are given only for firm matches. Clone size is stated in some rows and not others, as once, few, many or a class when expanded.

CDR3: CASSTSGEETQYF; DNA: TGTGCCAGCAGCACTAGCGGAGAAGAGACCCAGTACTTC; D: TRBD2; V: TRBV3-1/TRBV3-2; length: 13; size: -; J: TRBJ2-5
CDR3: CASSLDRASEYF; DNA: TGTGCCAGCAGCTTAGATAGGGCTAGCGAGTACTTC; D: -; V: TRBV11-2; length: 12; size: once; J: TRBJ2-7
CDR3: CASSPRAQETQYF; DNA: TGTGCCAGCAGTCCGCGGGCCCAAGAGACCCAGTACTTC; D: -; V: TRBV6-4; length: 13; size: -; J: TRBJ2-5
CDR3: CASSHPGDYGYTF; DNA: TGTGCCAGCAGTCATCCGGGGGACTATGGCTACACCTTC; D: -; V: TRBV28; length: 13; size: -; J: TRBJ1-2
CDR3: CAIRRESDTGELFF; DNA: TGTGCCATCAGGCGGGAATCGGACACCGGGGAGCTGTTTTTT; D: -; V: TRBV10-3; length: 14; size: -; J: TRBJ2-2
CDR3: CASSLPHGGDYGYTF; DNA: TGTGCCAGCAGCCTACCACATGGCGGGGACTATGGCTACACCTTC; D: -; V: TRBV3-1/TRBV3-2; length: 15; size: -; J: TRBJ1-2
CDR3: CASSPGTGGAEKLFF; DNA: TGTGCCAGCAGTCCCGGGACAGGGGGCGCGGAAAAACTGTTTTTT; D: TRBD1; V: TRBV6-2/TRBV6-3; length: 15; size: -; J: TRBJ1-4
CDR3: CSVEEDGIYEQYF; DNA: TGCAGCGTTGAGGAGGACGGGATCTACGAGCAGTACTTC; D: -; V: TRBV29-1; length: 13; size: -; J: TRBJ2-7
CDR3: CASSVASGADTQYF; DNA: TGTGCCAGTAGTGTCGCTTCGGGGGCAGATACGCAGTATTTT; D: -; V: TRBV19; length: 14; size: -; J: TRBJ2-3
CDR3: CASSKPGIYEQYF; DNA: TGTGCCAGCAGTAAACCGGGAATCTACGAGCAGTACTTC; D: -; V: TRBV6-2/TRBV6-3; length: 13; size: -; J: TRBJ2-7
CDR3: CASSSRRARGDEQFF; DNA: TGTGCCAGCAGCTCACGCCGGGCCCGGGGGGATGAGCAGTTCTTC; D: TRBD2; V: TRBV7-8; length: 15; size: -; J: TRBJ2-1
CDR3: CASSDSGGSTDTQYF; DNA: TGTGCCAGCAGTGACTCCGGCGGAAGCACAGATACGCAGTATTTT; D: -; V: TRBV6-4; length: 15; size: -; J: TRBJ2-3
CDR3: CASRIGTGGSSAFF; DNA: TGTGCCAGCAGAATAGGGACAGGGGGGTCGTCAGCTTTCTTT; D: TRBD1; V: TRBV2; length: 14; size: once; J: TRBJ1-1
CDR3: CASSSNGGAETQYF; DNA: TGCGCCAGCAGCTCTAACGGGGGAGCGGAGACCCAGTACTTC; D: -; V: TRBV5-1; length: 14; size: -; J: TRBJ2-5
CDR3: CASSLDEVSGNTIYF; DNA: TGTGCCAGCAGCTTAGACGAGGTCTCTGGAAACACCATATATTTT; D: -; V: TRBV7-2; length: 15; size: -; J: TRBJ1-3